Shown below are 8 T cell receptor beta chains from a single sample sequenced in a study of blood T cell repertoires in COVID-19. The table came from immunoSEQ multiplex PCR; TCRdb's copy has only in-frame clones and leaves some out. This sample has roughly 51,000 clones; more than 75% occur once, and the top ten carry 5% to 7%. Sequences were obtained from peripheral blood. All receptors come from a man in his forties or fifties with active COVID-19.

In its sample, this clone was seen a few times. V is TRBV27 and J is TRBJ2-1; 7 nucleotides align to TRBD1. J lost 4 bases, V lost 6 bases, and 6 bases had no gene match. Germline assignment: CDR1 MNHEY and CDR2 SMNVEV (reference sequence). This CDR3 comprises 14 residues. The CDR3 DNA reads TGTGCCAGCAGACGACAGGGCCTATACAATGAGCAGTTCTTC. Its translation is CASRRQGLYNEQFF.

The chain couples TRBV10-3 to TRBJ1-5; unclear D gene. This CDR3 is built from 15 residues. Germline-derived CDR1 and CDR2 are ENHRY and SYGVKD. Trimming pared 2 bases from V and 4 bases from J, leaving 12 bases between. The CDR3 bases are TGTGCCATCAGTGAGACCGAGAGGATTAATCAGCCCCAGCATTTT. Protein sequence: CAISETERINQPQHF.

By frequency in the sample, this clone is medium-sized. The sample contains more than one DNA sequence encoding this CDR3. CDR3 in DNA: TGTGCCAGCAGCTTAGGCTCAGGTGAAGCTTTCTTT. Its translation is CASSLGSGEAFF. The rearrangement uses TRBV7-8 and TRBJ1-1; D ambiguous. Germline CDR1 is SGHVS and CDR2 is FQNEAQ. The CDR3 is 12 residues long. V shed 1 base and J shed 7 bases, with 7 bases lying between them.

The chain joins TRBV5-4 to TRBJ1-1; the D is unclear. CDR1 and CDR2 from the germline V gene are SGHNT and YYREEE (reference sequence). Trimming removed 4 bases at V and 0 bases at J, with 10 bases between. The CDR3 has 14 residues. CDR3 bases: TGTGCCAGCAGCCCTTCTTACATGAACACTGAAGCTTTCTTT. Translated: CASSPSYMNTEAFF.

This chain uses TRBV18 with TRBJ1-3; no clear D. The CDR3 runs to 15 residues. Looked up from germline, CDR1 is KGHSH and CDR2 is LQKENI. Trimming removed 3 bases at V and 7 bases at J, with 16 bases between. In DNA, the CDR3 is TGTGCCAGCTCACCTTTCCGGGCCGGCGGGAACACCATATATTTT. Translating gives CASSPFRAGGNTIYF.

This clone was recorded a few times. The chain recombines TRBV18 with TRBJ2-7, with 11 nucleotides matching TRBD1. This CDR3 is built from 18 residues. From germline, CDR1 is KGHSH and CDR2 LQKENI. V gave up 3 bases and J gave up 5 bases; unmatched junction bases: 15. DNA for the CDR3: TGTGCCAGCTCACCTAGCCTTGTCCCGGGACAGGGGGAGCACGAGCAGTACTTC. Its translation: CASSPSLVPGQGEHEQYF.

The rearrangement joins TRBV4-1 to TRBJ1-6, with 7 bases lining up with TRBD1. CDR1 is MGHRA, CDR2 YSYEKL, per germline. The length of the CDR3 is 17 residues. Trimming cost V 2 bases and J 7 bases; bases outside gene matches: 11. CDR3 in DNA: TGCGCCAGCAGCCAATTGGCACAGGGGTCGTCAAATTCACCCCTCCACTTT. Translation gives CASSQLAQGSSNSPLHF.

The CDR3 here is CSAETGGYNEQFF. The CDR3 DNA follows: TGCAGCGCAGAGACAGGGGGTTACAATGAGCAGTTCTTC. V is TRBV29-1 and J is TRBJ2-1; 9 bases agree with TRBD1. There are 13 residues in the CDR3. Germline V gene data show CDR1 as SQVTM and CDR2 as ANQGSEA. V was clipped by 7 bases and J by 4 bases; unmatched bases: 5.